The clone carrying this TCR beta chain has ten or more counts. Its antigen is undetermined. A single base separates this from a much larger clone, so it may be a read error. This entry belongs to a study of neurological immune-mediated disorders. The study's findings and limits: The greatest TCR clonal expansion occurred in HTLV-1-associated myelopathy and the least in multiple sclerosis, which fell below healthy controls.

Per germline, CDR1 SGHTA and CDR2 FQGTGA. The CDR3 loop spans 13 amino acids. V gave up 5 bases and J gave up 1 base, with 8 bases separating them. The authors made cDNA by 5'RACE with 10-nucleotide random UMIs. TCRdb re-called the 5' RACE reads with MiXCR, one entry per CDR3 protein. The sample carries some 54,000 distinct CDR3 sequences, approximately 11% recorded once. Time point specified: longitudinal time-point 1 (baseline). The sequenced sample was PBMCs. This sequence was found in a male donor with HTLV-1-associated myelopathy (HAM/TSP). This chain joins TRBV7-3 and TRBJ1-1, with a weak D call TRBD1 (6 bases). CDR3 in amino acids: CASSEQGNTEAFF. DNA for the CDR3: TGTGCCAGCAGCGAACAGGGGAACACTGAAGCTTTCTTT.